A selection of T cell receptor beta chains follows, all from one sample in a study of Graves' ophthalmopathy and Graves' hyperthyroidism. TCRdb called the multiplex PCR reads again in MiXCR, with one record for every CDR3 protein. The sample has approximately 1.2 million distinct CDR3 sequences; less than 45% are singletons. Source material: peripheral blood or thyroid tissue (not recorded which). Receptor source: an adult man with Graves' hyperthyroidism. Both conserved end residues are part of each CDR3. A D gene is named only where the DNA matches it firmly. A row's size may be missing; if present it is once, few, many or a size class.

d_call: TRBD1
j_call: TRBJ1-1
clone_size: many
v_call: TRBV7-9
cdr3_nt: TGTGCCAGCAGCTTCCAGGGGGCTGGCACTGAAGCTTTCTTT
cdr3_aa: CASSFQGAGTEAFF

d_call: NA
j_call: TRBJ1-1
clone_size: many
v_call: TRBV6-5
cdr3_nt: TGTGCCAGCAGTCCTACGCGGGGCATGAACACTGAAGCTTTCTTT
cdr3_aa: CASSPTRGMNTEAFF

d_call: NA
j_call: TRBJ2-5
clone_size: NA
v_call: TRBV5-5
cdr3_nt: TGTGCCAGCACTACGGTGGGGGAAGCGTACCAAGAGACCCAGTACTTC
cdr3_aa: CASTTVGEAYQETQYF

d_call: NA
j_call: TRBJ1-1
clone_size: NA
v_call: TRBV14
cdr3_nt: TGTGCCAGCAGCCAAGATCGGAAAACCACTGAAGCTTTCTTT
cdr3_aa: CASSQDRKTTEAFF

d_call: NA
j_call: TRBJ1-3
clone_size: NA
v_call: TRBV12-3/TRBV12-4
cdr3_nt: TGTGCCAGCAGTCCCGTACAGGTCTCGGTGTCTGGAAACACCATATATTTT
cdr3_aa: CASSPVQVSVSGNTIYF

d_call: NA
j_call: TRBJ1-2
clone_size: NA
v_call: TRBV29-1
cdr3_nt: TGCAGCGTTCTTACAGAGAATTATGTCTACACCTTC
cdr3_aa: CSVLTENYVYTF

d_call: TRBD1
j_call: TRBJ2-7
clone_size: many
v_call: TRBV10-2
cdr3_nt: TGCGCCAGCAGCGAGACAGGGCCTTACGAGCAGTACTTC
cdr3_aa: CASSETGPYEQYF

d_call: TRBD1
j_call: TRBJ1-5
clone_size: NA
v_call: TRBV10-3
cdr3_nt: TGTGCCAGCAGTACAACAGGGGCTGGAGATCAGCCCCAGCATTTT
cdr3_aa: CASSTTGAGDQPQHF

d_call: TRBD1
j_call: TRBJ2-7
clone_size: many
v_call: TRBV4-1
cdr3_nt: TGCGCCAGCAGCCAGGACAGGGAGGCCTCCTACGAGCAGTACTTC
cdr3_aa: CASSQDREASYEQYF

d_call: TRBD1
j_call: TRBJ1-2
clone_size: NA
v_call: TRBV29-1
cdr3_nt: TGCAGCGTTCAGGCGCGGGACAGGGATTTCGGTGGCTACACCTTC
cdr3_aa: CSVQARDRDFGGYTF

d_call: TRBD1
j_call: TRBJ1-6
clone_size: many
v_call: TRBV7-6
cdr3_nt: TGTGCCAGCAGTTCGGGACAGGAAAATTCACCCCTCCACTTT
cdr3_aa: CASSSGQENSPLHF

d_call: TRBD1
j_call: TRBJ2-7
clone_size: NA
v_call: TRBV7-9
cdr3_nt: TGTGCCAGCAGCTTGGTGGACAGGGGGCTTTACGAGCAGTACTTC
cdr3_aa: CASSLVDRGLYEQYF

d_call: NA
j_call: TRBJ2-7
clone_size: many
v_call: TRBV2
cdr3_nt: TGTGCCAGCAGTGAGGAACGGCATACTGAGCAGTACTTC
cdr3_aa: CASSEERHTEQYF

d_call: NA
j_call: TRBJ2-7
clone_size: NA
v_call: TRBV7-2
cdr3_nt: TGTGCCAGCAGTCCCGGGGGAGCCTCCTACGAGCAGTACTTC
cdr3_aa: CASSPGGASYEQYF

d_call: NA
j_call: TRBJ2-1
clone_size: NA
v_call: TRBV7-7
cdr3_nt: TGTGCCAGCAGCAAGCAGCCGACAGTGAACAATGAGCAGTTCTTC
cdr3_aa: CASSKQPTVNNEQFF

d_call: TRBD1
j_call: TRBJ1-6
clone_size: NA
v_call: TRBV6-6
cdr3_nt: TGTGCCAGCAGCCCCAGGGGGATTAGGGATTCACCCCTCCACTTT
cdr3_aa: CASSPRGIRDSPLHF

d_call: NA
j_call: TRBJ2-7
clone_size: NA
v_call: TRBV19
cdr3_nt: TGTGCCAGCTATCGAGGGGACGAGCAGTACTTC
cdr3_aa: CASYRGDEQYF

d_call: NA
j_call: TRBJ2-7
clone_size: once
v_call: TRBV10-3
cdr3_nt: TGTGCCGTCAGTGATGCAGGGGTTGGAATCTCCTACGGGCAGTACTTC
cdr3_aa: CAVSDAGVGISYGQYF

d_call: NA
j_call: TRBJ1-1
clone_size: once
v_call: TRBV5-5
cdr3_nt: TGTGCCAGCAGCTTGGAGGGGTGGCAGCCCTTCCTCCCTGCTTTCTTT
cdr3_aa: CASSLEGWQPFLPAFF